The present TCR beta chain was sequenced within a study of cytomegalovirus exposure and HLA in healthy donors. The method was immunoSEQ multiplex PCR; TCRdb's version includes in-frame clones alone and lacks a portion of them. The profile covers roughly 180,000 clones, with around nine tenths appearing a single time and 6.5% to 7.5% taken by the ten largest. V shed 6 bases, J shed 2 bases, and the junction held 4 bases outside the gene matches. Germline CDR1 and CDR2: MGHDK and SYGVNS. The CDR3 totals 15 residues. Sequencing used PBMCs. This clonotype originated in a man aged 25-40 years in good health and CMV-seropositive. The chain recombines TRBV25-1 with TRBJ1-4; 9 bases match TRBD1. The CDR3 nucleotides are TGTGCCAGCAGGGCAGACAGGGGGACTAATGAAAAACTGTTTTTT. This encodes CASRADRGTNEKLFF.